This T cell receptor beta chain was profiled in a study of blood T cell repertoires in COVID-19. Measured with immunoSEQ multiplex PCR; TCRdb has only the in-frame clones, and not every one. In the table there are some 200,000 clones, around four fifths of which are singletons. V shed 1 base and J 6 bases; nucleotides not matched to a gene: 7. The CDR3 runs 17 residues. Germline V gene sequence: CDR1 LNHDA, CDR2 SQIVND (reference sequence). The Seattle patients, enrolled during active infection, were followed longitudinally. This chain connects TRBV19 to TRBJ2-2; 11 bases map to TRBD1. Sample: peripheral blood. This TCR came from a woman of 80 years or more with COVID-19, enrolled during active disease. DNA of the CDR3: TGTGCCAGTAGTATAGGTCGGACAGGGGGCGATTCCGGGGAGCTGTTTTTT. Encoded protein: CASSIGRTGGDSGELFF.